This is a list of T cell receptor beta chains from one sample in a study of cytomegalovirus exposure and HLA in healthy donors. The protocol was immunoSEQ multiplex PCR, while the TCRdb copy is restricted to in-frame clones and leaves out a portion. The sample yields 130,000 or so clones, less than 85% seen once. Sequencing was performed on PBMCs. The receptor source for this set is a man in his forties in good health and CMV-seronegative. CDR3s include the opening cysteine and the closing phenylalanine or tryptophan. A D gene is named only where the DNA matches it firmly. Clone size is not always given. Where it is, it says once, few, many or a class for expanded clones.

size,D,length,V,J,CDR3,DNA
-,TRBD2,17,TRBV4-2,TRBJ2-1,CASSQDSGGSSYNEQFF,TGTGCCAGCAGCCAAGATAGCGGGGGGAGCTCCTACAATGAGCAGTTCTTC
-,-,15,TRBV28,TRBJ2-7,CASSSLWTGAYEQYF,TGTGCCAGCAGTTCCCTTTGGACTGGGGCCTACGAGCAGTACTTC
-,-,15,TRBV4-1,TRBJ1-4,CASSQAGTRNEKLFF,TGCGCCAGCAGCCAAGCCGGGACAAGAAATGAAAAACTGTTTTTT
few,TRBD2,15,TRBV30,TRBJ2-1,CAWSVRGTSGQRQFF,TGTGCCTGGAGTGTAAGGGGGACTAGCGGCCAGAGGCAGTTCTTC
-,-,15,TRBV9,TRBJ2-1,CTSSVGTGNYNEQFF,TGTACCAGCAGCGTAGGAACAGGAAACTACAATGAGCAGTTCTTC
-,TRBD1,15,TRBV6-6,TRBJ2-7,CASSYSGTGVFEQYF,TGTGCCAGCAGTTACTCAGGGACAGGGGTCTTCGAGCAGTACTTC
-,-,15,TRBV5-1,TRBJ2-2,CASAIPSLNTGELFF,TGCGCCAGCGCGATTCCCTCGCTGAACACCGGGGAGCTGTTTTTT
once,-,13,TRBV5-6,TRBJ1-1,CASSRSLNTEAFF,TGTGCCAGCAGCCGTTCCTTGAACACTGAAGCTTTCTTT
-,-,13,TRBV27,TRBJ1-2,CASSFRGNYGYTF,TGTGCCAGCAGTTTCAGGGGAAACTATGGCTACACCTTC
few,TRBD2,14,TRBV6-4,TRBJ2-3,CASSVAGGTDTQYF,TGTGCCAGCAGTGTAGCGGGAGGCACAGATACGCAGTATTTT
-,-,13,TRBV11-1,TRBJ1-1,CASSQQLNTEAFF,TGTGCCAGCAGCCAACAGCTGAACACTGAAGCTTTCTTT
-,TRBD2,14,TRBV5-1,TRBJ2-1,CASSLTSGGDEQFF,TGCGCCAGCAGCTTGACTAGCGGGGGGGATGAGCAGTTCTTC
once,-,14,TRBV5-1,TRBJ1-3,CASSLENSGNTIYF,TGCGCCAGCAGCTTGGAAAACAGTGGAAACACCATATATTTT
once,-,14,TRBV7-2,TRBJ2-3,CASSLARGTDTQYF,TGTGCCAGCAGCTTAGCTAGAGGCACAGATACGCAGTATTTT
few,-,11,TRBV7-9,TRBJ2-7,CSTHEGGEQYF,TGTTCCACTCACGAGGGGGGGGAGCAGTACTTC
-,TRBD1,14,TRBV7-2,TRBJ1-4,CASSAGQAGGKLFF,TGTGCCAGCAGCGCCGGACAGGCGGGAGGAAAACTGTTTTTT
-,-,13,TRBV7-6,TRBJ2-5,CASSRRDQETQYF,TGTGCCAGCAGCCGCCGGGACCAAGAGACCCAGTACTTC
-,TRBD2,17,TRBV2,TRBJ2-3,CASSGTSGGAVADTQYF,TGTGCCAGCAGCGGGACTAGCGGGGGGGCCGTCGCAGATACGCAGTATTTT
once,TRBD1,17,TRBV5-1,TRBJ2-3,CASSLNSGQGTPDTQYF,TGCGCCAGCAGCTTGAATTCGGGACAGGGGACCCCAGATACGCAGTATTTT
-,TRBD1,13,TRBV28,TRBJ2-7,CASSLTGGNEQYF,TGTGCCAGCAGTCTAACAGGGGGCAACGAGCAGTACTTC
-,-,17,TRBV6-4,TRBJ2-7,CASSDDKGVRRCYEQYF,TGTGCCAGCAGTGACGATAAGGGGGTCAGGAGGTGCTACGAGCAGTACTTC
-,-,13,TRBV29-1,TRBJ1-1,CSVGVTEETEAFF,TGCAGCGTTGGGGTGACAGAGGAGACTGAAGCTTTCTTT
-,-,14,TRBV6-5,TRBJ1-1,CASSYRGVNTEAFF,TGTGCCAGCAGTTACCGGGGGGTGAACACTGAAGCTTTCTTT
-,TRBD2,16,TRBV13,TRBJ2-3,CASSLGGTIGTDTQYF,TGTGCCAGCAGCTTAGGTGGGACTATTGGCACAGATACGCAGTATTTT
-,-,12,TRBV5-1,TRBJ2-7,CASSLSLYEQYF,TGCGCCAGCAGCTTGTCGCTCTACGAGCAGTACTTC
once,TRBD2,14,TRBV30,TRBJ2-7,CAWRKAGGNYEQYF,TGTGCCTGGAGGAAAGCGGGAGGGAACTACGAGCAGTACTTC
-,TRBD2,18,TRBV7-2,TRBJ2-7,CASSLAASGRAASYEQYF,TGTGCCAGCAGCTTAGCGGCAAGCGGGAGGGCAGCTTCCTACGAGCAGTACTTC
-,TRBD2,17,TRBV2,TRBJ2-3,CASSSSTSGSGTDTQYF,TGTGCCAGCAGTTCGTCGACTAGCGGGAGTGGCACAGATACGCAGTATTTT
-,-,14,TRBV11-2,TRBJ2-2,CASSLAGFNGELFF,TGTGCCAGCAGCTTAGCAGGGTTCAACGGGGAGCTGTTTTTT
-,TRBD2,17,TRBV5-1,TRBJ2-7,CASSSIGGTSGMGEQYF,TGCGCCAGCAGCTCCATAGGCGGGACTAGCGGGATGGGCGAGCAGTACTTC
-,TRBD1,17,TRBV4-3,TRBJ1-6,CASSQDRTGSYNSPLHF,TGCGCCAGCAGCCAAGATAGGACAGGGTCCTATAATTCACCCCTCCACTTT
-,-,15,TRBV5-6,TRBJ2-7,CASSLRGSFPREQYF,TGTGCCAGCAGCCTCCGCGGTAGCTTCCCCCGCGAGCAGTACTTC
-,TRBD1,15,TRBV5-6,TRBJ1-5,CASSKTGVENQPQHF,TGTGCCAGCAGCAAGACAGGGGTTGAAAATCAGCCCCAGCATTTT
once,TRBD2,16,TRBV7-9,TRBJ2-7,CASSSLRGGSSYEQYF,TGTGCCAGCAGTTCCTTGCGGGGGGGTAGCTCCTACGAGCAGTACTTC
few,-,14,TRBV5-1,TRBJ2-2,CASSLAQFTGELFF,TGCGCCAGCAGCTTGGCACAGTTCACCGGGGAGCTGTTTTTT
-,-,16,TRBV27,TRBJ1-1,CASSLEGGPRGTEAFF,TGTGCCAGCAGTTTAGAGGGGGGGCCGCGGGGCACTGAAGCTTTCTTT
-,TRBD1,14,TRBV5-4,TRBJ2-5,CASSSGTDQETQYF,TGTGCCAGCAGCTCCGGGACAGACCAAGAGACCCAGTACTTC
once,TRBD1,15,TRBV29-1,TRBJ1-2,CSVDESGQGFGGYTF,TGCAGCGTTGACGAATCGGGACAGGGATTTGGCGGCTACACCTTC
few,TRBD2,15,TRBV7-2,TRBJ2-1,CASSLMTSGINEQFF,TGTGCCAGCAGCTTAATGACTAGCGGGATCAATGAGCAGTTCTTC
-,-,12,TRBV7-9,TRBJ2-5,CSSSGHYETQYF,TGTTCCAGCAGCGGGCATTACGAGACCCAGTACTTC
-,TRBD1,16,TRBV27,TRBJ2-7,CASSLLGQGPTYEQYF,TGTGCCAGCAGTTTATTGGGACAGGGGCCCACCTACGAGCAGTACTTC
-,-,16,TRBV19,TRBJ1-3,CASSIEVRSSGNTIYF,TGTGCCAGTAGTATAGAGGTCCGTAGCTCTGGAAACACCATATATTTT
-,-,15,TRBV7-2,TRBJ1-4,CASSPAGGINEKLFF,TGTGCCAGCAGCCCCGCGGGGGGCATAAATGAAAAACTGTTTTTT
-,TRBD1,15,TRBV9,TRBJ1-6,CASSSYRGRNSPLHF,TGTGCCAGCAGCTCGTACAGGGGACGTAATTCACCCCTCCACTTT
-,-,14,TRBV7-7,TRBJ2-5,CASSLRGVQETQYF,TGTGCTAGCAGCCTGCGGGGCGTCCAAGAGACCCAGTACTTC
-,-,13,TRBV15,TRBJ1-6,CATGDTYNSPLHF,TGTGCCACCGGGGACACCTATAATTCACCCCTCCACTTT
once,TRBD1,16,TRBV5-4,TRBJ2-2,CASSPGTGGAVGELFF,TGTGCCAGCAGCCCTGGGACAGGGGGCGCAGTCGGGGAGCTGTTTTTT
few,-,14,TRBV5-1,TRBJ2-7,CASSLAGAPYEQYF,TGCGCCAGCAGCTTGGCGGGAGCCCCCTACGAGCAGTACTTC
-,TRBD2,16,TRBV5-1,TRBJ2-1,CASSPPGAGGRNEQFF,TGCGCCAGCAGCCCCCCCGGAGCGGGAGGAAGGAATGAGCAGTTCTTC
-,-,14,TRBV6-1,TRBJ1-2,CASSEGRQSYGYTF,TGTGCCAGCAGTGAAGGTAGACAGAGCTATGGCTACACCTTC
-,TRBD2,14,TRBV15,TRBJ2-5,CATSHTSGEETQYF,TGTGCCACCAGCCACACTAGCGGGGAAGAGACCCAGTACTTC
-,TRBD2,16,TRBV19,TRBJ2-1,CASSLIAGGTYNEQFF,TGTGCCAGTAGTTTAATAGCGGGGGGAACCTACAATGAGCAGTTCTTC
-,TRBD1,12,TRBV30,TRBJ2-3,CALGQGTDTQYF,TGTGCCTTGGGACAGGGCACAGATACGCAGTATTTT
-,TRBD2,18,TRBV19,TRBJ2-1,CASSPGLAGGISYNEQFF,TGTGCCAGTAGCCCGGGACTAGCGGGGGGGATTTCCTACAATGAGCAGTTCTTC